The clone carrying this T cell receptor (beta chain) has only one observation. Its antigen remains unidentified. The junction shows a germline mismatch at one end, possibly a read error. This sample stems from a study of glioma-infiltrating T cells. Study findings and constraints: CDR3 overlap between tissue and blood was very small. Non-neoplastic patients had below-expected tissue-blood divergence, while all gliomas exceeded expectation.

The iRepertoire nested amplicon-rescue multiplex PCR amplified TCR alpha and beta CDR3s from RNA. One-step reverse transcription and amplification started from roughly 100-400 ng of tissue mRNA or PBMC total RNA. TCRdb independently ran MiXCR on the multiplex PCR reads; one entry per CDR3 protein. This table holds around 170,000 distinct CDR3 sequences, more than 35% found once. The CDR3 covers 15 residues. Per germline, CDR1 MDHEN and CDR2 SYDVKM. The receptor was derived from a human donor with low-grade glioma or glioblastoma, undergoing nonglioma brain surgery, or in good health (not recorded which). The chain combines TRBV28 with TRBJ2-6; D ambiguous. Input material: glioma tissue, nonneoplastic brain tissue, or PBMCs (not recorded which). CDR3 loop: CASTLSGPGANVLTF. Written as DNA, the CDR3 is TGTGCCAGCACTTTATCCGGGCCTGGGGCCAACGTCCTGACTTTC.